The T cell receptor beta chain under discussion was sequenced for a study of a mutant IDH1 vaccine in newly diagnosed glioma. Time point reported: week 11, during vaccination. Every vaccine dose comprised 300 ug of mutant IDH1 20-mer peptide plus topical imiquimod. Findings and caveats of the study: Seemingly, pseudoprogression had no relation to changes in the top peripheral T cell clonotypes.

To note about this clone: The antigen remains undetermined.

The length of the CDR3 is 17 residues. J gave up 5 bases and V 4 bases, and 15 bases lay outside the gene matches. Per germline, CDR1 SGHKS and CDR2 YYEKEE (reference sequence). Produced via immunoSEQ multiplex PCR; TCRdb's table is partial and in-frame only. The sample includes tens of thousands of clones, roughly two thirds of them seen just once. V is TRBV5-5 and J is TRBJ2-7; 10 nucleotides match TRBD2. This clonotype was obtained from a man younger than 35 with glioma. Some clones in this sample may be carry-over from other donors' samples. The sequencing used peripheral blood mononuclear cells (PBMCs), collected from a glioma patient whose treatment included an IDH1 peptide vaccine. The CDR3 reads CASSPRGGSGRSHEQYF. As DNA, the CDR3 is TGTGCCAGCAGCCCACGGGGGGGTAGCGGGAGGTCCCACGAGCAGTACTTC.